This T cell receptor beta chain was recorded in a study of technical replicates of blood from several donors. Profiled with immunoSEQ multiplex PCR; TCRdb holds only in-frame clones, not every one. This sample has more than 70,000 clones, with about 96% found just once. Input material: T cells isolated from PBMCs. The sequence was collected from a human donor in good health.

The CDR3 reads CASPEGSLTDTQYF. CDR3 DNA sequence: TGTGCCAGCCCAGAGGGCAGTCTCACAGATACGCAGTATTTT. V gene TRBV14 combines with J gene TRBJ2-3, with a weak D call TRBD2 (5 bases). Germline assignment: CDR1 SGHDN and CDR2 FVKESK. The CDR3 contains 14 residues. The V end was cut by 8 bases, the J end by 2 bases, with 14 bases between.